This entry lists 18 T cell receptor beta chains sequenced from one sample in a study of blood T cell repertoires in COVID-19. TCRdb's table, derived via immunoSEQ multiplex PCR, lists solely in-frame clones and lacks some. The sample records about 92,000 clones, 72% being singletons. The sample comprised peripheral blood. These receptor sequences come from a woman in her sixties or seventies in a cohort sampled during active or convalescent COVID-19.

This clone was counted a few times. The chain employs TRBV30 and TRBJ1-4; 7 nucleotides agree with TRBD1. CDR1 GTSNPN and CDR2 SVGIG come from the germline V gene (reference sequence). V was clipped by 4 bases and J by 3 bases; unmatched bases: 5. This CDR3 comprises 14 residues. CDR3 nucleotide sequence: TGTGCCTGGAAAAGGGGGCTGGCTAATGAAAAACTGTTTTTT. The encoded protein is CAWKRGLANEKLFF.

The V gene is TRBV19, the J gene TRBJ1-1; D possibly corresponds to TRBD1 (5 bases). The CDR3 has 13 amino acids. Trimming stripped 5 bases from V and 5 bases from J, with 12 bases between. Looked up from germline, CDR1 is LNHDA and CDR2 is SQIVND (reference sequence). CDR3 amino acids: CASSPGRSTEAFF. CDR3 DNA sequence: TGTGCCAGTAGTCCAGGGAGGAGTACTGAAGCTTTCTTT.

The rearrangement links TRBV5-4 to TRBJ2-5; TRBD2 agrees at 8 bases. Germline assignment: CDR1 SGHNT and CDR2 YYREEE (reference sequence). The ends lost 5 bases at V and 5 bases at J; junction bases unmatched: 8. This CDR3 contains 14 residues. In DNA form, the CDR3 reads TGTGCCAGCAGAGGCGGACTAGCATGGGAGACCCAGTACTTC. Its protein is CASRGGLAWETQYF.

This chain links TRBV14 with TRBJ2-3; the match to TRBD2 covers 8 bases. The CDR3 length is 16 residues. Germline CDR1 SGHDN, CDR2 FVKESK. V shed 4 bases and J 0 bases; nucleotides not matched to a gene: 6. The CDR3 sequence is CASSLLAATSTDTQYF. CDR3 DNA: TGTGCCAGCAGCCTACTAGCGGCGACTAGCACAGATACGCAGTATTTT.

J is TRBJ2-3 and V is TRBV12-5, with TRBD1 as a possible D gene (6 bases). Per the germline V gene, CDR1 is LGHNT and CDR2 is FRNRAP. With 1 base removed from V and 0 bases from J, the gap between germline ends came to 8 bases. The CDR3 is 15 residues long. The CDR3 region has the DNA TGTGCTAGTGGTTTGGCCACAGGGAGCACAGATACGCAGTATTTT. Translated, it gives CASGLATGSTDTQYF.

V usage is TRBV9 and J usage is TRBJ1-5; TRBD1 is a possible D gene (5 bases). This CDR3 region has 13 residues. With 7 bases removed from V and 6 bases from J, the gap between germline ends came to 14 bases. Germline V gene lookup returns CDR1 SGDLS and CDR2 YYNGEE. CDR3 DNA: TGTGCCAGCGGGGGGGGTTTAGGTCAGCCCCAGCATTTT. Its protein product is CASGGGLGQPQHF.

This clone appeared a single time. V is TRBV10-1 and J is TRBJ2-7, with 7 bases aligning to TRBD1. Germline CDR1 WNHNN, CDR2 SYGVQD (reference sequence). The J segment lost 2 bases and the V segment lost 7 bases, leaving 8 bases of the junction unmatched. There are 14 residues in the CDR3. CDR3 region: CASKTNGTAYEQYF. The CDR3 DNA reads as TGCGCCAGCAAGACGAACGGGACAGCCTACGAGCAGTACTTC.

Here the CDR3 DNA reads TGTGCCAGCAGCTTTCAGACTAGCGGGGGGGCGAGAGATACGCAGTATTTT. Protein sequence: CASSFQTSGGARDTQYF. The V gene is TRBV7-2, the J gene TRBJ2-3, with 14 bases identical to TRBD2. Germline V gene sequence: CDR1 SGHTA, CDR2 FQGNSA. The CDR3 extends over 17 amino acids. Trimming cost V 3 bases and J 5 bases; bases outside gene matches: 7.

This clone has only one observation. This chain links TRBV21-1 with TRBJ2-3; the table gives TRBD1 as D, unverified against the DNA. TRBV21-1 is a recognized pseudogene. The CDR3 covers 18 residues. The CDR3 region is CASRRALSGDKATDTQYF. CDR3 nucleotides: TGTGCCAGCAGGAGAGCCCTTTCAGGGGATAAAGCGACAGATACGCAGTATTTT.

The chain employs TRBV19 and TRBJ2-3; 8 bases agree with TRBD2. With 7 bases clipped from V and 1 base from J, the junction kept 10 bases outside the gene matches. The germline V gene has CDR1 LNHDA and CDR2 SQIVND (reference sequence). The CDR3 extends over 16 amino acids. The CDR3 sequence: CASIGGRRGGTDTQYF. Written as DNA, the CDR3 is TGTGCCAGTATCGGCGGTCGGCGGGGGGGCACAGATACGCAGTATTTT. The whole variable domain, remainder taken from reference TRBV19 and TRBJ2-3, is DGGITQSPKYLFRKEGQNVTLSCEQNLNHDAMYWYRQDPGQGLRLIYYSQIVNDFQKGDIAEGYSVSREKKESFPLTVTSAQKNPTAFYLCASIGGRRGGTDTQYFGPGTRLTVL.

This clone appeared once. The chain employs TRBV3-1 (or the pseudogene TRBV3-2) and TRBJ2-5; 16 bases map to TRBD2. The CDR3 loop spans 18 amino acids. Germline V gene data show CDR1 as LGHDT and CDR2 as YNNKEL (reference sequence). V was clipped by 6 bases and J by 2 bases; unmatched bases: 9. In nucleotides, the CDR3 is TGTGCCAGCAGTCGACCCGGGACTAGCGGGGGGGGTCAAGAGACCCAGTACTTC. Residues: CASSRPGTSGGGQETQYF.

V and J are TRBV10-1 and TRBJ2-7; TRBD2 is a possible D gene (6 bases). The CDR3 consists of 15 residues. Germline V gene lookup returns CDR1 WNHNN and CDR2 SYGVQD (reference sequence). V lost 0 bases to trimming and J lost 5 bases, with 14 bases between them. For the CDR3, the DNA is TGCGCCAGCAGTGAGTCGGCGGGGTGGAGGAACGAGCAGTACTTC. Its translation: CASSESAGWRNEQYF.

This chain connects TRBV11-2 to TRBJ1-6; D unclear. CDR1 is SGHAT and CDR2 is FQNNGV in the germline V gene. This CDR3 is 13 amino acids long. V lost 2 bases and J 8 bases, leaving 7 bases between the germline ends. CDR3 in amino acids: CASSLQAYSPLHF. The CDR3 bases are TGTGCCAGCAGCTTACAGGCTTATTCACCCCTCCACTTT.

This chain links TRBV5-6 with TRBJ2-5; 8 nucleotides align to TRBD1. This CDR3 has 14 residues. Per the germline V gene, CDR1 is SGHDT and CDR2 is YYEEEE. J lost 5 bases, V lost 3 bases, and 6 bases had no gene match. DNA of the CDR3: TGTGCCAGCAGCTCACCAGGGGGCCCGGAGACCCAGTACTTC. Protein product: CASSSPGGPETQYF.

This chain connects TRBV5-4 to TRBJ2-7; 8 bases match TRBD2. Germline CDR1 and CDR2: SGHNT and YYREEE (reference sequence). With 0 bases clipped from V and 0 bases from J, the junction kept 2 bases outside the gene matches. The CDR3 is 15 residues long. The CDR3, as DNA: TGTGCCAGCAGCTTGGAAGCGGGGGCCTCCTACGAGCAGTACTTC. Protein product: CASSLEAGASYEQYF.

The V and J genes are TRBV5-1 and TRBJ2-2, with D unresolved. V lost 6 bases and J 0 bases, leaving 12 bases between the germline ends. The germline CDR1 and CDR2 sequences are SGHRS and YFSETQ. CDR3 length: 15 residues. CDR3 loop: CASNSGNPNTGELFF. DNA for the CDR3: TGCGCCAGCAACTCGGGTAACCCGAACACCGGGGAGCTGTTTTTT. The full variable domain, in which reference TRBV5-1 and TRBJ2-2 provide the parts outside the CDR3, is KAGVTQTPRYLIKTRGQQVTLSCSPISGHRSVSWYQQTPGQGLQFLFEYFSETQRNKGNFPGRFSGRQFSNSRSEMNVSTLELGDSALYLCASNSGNPNTGELFFGEGSRLTVL.

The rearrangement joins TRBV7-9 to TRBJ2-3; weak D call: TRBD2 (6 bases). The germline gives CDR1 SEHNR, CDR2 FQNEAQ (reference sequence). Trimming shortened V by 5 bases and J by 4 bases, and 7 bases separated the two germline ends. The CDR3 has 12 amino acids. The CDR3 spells CASSRLADTQYF. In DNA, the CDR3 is TGTGCCAGCAGCCGACTAGCAGATACGCAGTATTTT.

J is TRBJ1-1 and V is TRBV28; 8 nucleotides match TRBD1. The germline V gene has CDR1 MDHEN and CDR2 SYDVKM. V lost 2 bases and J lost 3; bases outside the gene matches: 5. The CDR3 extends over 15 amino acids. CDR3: CASSLRQGSDTEAFF. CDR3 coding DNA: TGTGCCAGCAGTTTACGACAGGGGAGCGACACTGAAGCTTTCTTT.